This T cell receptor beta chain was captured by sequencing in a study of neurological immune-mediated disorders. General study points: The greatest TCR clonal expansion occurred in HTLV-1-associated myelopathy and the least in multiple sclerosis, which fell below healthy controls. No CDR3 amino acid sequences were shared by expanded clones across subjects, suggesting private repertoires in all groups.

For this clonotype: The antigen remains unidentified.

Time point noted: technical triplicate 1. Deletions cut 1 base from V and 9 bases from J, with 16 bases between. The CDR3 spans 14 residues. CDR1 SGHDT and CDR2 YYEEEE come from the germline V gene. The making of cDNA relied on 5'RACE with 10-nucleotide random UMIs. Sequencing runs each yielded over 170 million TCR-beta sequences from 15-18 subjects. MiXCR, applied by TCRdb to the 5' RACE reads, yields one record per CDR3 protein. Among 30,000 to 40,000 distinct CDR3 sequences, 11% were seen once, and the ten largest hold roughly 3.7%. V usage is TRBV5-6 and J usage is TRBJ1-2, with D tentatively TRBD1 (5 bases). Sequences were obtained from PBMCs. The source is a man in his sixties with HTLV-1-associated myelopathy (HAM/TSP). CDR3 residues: CASSLRGRNNCYTF. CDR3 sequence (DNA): TGTGCCAGCAGCTTGAGGGGTCGGAACAATTGCTACACCTTC.